Listed here are 14 T cell receptor beta chains from one sample, sequenced in a study of tumor-infiltrating lymphocytes in primary liver carcinoma. TCR beta cDNA was prepared out of about 510 ng total RNA by means of a constant-region primer. For TCR beta, libraries were produced by three nested multiplex PCR rounds using slightly modified ARM-PCR. Primers for the first two PCR rounds were TRBV1-TRBV30 forward primers and a C-beta reverse primer (approximately 10 cycles per round). Using its own MiXCR run on the multiplex PCR reads, TCRdb lists one record per CDR3 protein. The table includes some 180,000 distinct CDR3 sequences, 50% to 75% detected once. Both blood RNA, taken from unsorted whole blood, and germline DNA were extracted. Source material: peripheral blood. Every receptor here comes from a man aged 35 to 55 with primary liver carcinoma and hepatitis B virus infection.

The V call is TRBV7-8, the J call TRBJ2-7, with TRBD1 matching 9 bases. Per the germline V gene, CDR1 is SGHVS and CDR2 is FQNEAQ. Trimming took 8 bases from V and 5 from J; bases not matched to a gene: 13. CDR3 length equals 15 residues. The chain's CDR3 is CASGLRDRELNEQYF. The CDR3 bases are TGTGCCAGCGGCCTGAGGGACAGGGAGTTGAACGAGCAGTACTTC.

This rearrangement joins TRBV6-2 or TRBV6-3 to TRBJ2-3, with D perhaps TRBD1 or TRBD2 (5 bases each). This CDR3 region has 17 residues. Per the germline V gene, CDR1 is MNHEY and CDR2 is SVGEGT. The ends were cut back, 7 bases at V and 1 base at J, with 21 bases in the middle. CDR3 sequence: CASNSRDSRDGTDTQYF. The CDR3 region has the DNA TGTGCCAGCAACTCGAGGGATTCCCGGGACGGCACAGATACGCAGTATTTT.

Regarding this clonotype: A much larger clone lies a single base off, so this may be a read error. As DNA, the CDR3 is TGTGCCAGCAGCTTACTTCACAAGTACGAGCAGTACTTC. Its translation: CASSLLHKYEQYF. The chain uses TRBV11-2 and TRBJ2-7; no clear D gene. Trimming pared 2 bases from V and 4 bases from J, leaving 9 bases between. Germline CDR1 and CDR2: SGHAT and FQNNGV. The CDR3 contains 13 residues.

This clonotype has just a few counts. This chain uses TRBV12-3 or TRBV12-4 with TRBJ2-1, with D tentatively TRBD2 (5 bases). The CDR3 covers 13 residues. V lost 6 bases to trimming and J lost 3 bases, with 9 bases between them. The CDR3 DNA sequence: TGTGCCAGCAGGCCCGGACTCTACAATGAGCAGTTCTTC. This encodes CASRPGLYNEQFF.

V usage is TRBV6-2 or TRBV6-3 and J usage is TRBJ2-1; 7 positions match TRBD1. The V segment lost 7 bases and the J segment 7 bases; nucleotides outside the gene matches: 7. CDR1 is MNHEY, CDR2 SVGEGT, per germline. This CDR3 is built from 13 residues. CDR3 sequence reads: CASKGGGRNEQFF. In DNA, the CDR3 is TGTGCCAGCAAAGGGGGCGGGCGAAATGAGCAGTTCTTC.

This chain uses TRBV29-1 with TRBJ2-7; D tentatively fits TRBD1 or TRBD2 (5 bases each). Germline V lookup: CDR1 SQVTM, CDR2 ANQGSEA. This CDR3 has 15 amino acids. The ends were cut back, 0 bases at V and 3 bases at J, with 15 bases in the middle. Here the CDR3 DNA reads TGCAGCGTTGAAGAGGGGCACGGGGCCTTCTACGAGCAGTACTTC. It translates to CSVEEGHGAFYEQYF.

The rearrangement joins TRBV6-5 to TRBJ1-3; D is uncertain. Germline CDR1 and CDR2: MNHEY and SVGAGI. The length of the CDR3 is 15 residues. V lost 6 bases and J 0 bases, leaving 12 bases between the germline ends. Written as DNA, the CDR3 is TGTGCCAGCAGGCGTACTGGGATCTCTGGAAACACCATATATTTT. Amino acids: CASRRTGISGNTIYF.

This clonotype was observed a single time. The rearrangement uses TRBV10-1 and TRBJ2-3, with D tentatively TRBD1 (7 bases). Trimming cost V 3 bases and J 1 base, with 8 bases left between them. The CDR3 sequence is 14 residues long. CDR1 and CDR2 (germline): WNHNN, SYGVQD (reference sequence). In nucleotides, the CDR3 is TGCGCCAGCAGTGACAGGGGGGGCACAGATACGCAGTATTTT. Translating gives CASSDRGGTDTQYF.

The rearrangement uses TRBV12-3 or TRBV12-4 and TRBJ2-5; D is perhaps TRBD1 (5 bases). CDR3 length: 12 amino acids. V was clipped by 4 bases and J by 9 bases, with 12 bases between them. CDR3 sequence: CASSSGIESQYF. The CDR3 coding sequence is TGTGCCAGCAGTTCAGGGATTGAGTCCCAGTACTTC.

This clonotype was counted ten times or more. V and J are TRBV11-1 and TRBJ2-2, with D perhaps given as TRBD1 or TRBD2 (5 bases each). V lost 1 base and J 6 bases, leaving 12 bases between the germline ends. This CDR3 has 15 residues. In germline, CDR1 is SGHAT, CDR2 FQDESV (reference sequence). CDR3 sequence (DNA): TGTGCCAGCAGCTTAGGGGGGTTTAGCGCCGGGGAGCTGTTTTTT. Translating gives CASSLGGFSAGELFF.

This chain connects TRBV16 to TRBJ1-5; D remains ambiguous. The V gene's germline CDR1 is KGHSY and CDR2 FQNENV. This CDR3 is 16 amino acids long. The V and J ends lost 2 bases and 0 bases respectively, with 11 bases between them. CDR3: CASSQNFLYSNQPQHF. The CDR3 bases are TGTGCCAGCAGCCAAAATTTCCTTTATAGCAATCAGCCCCAGCATTTT.

V usage is TRBV11-2 and J usage is TRBJ2-7; TRBD1 agrees at 7 bases. Germline loops: CDR1 SGHAT, CDR2 FQNNGV. The CDR3 length is 15 residues. V lost 5 bases and J lost 4; bases outside the gene matches: 11. The CDR3 nucleotides read TGTGCCAGCAGCGGATACAGGGGCCCCTCGTACGAGCAGTACTTC. This sequence encodes CASSGYRGPSYEQYF. The variable domain in full, with the rest retrieved from reference TRBV11-2 and TRBJ2-7, is EAGVAQSPRYKIIEKRQSVAFWCNPISGHATLYWYQQILGQGPKLLIQFQNNGVVDDSQLPKDRFSAERLKGVDSTLKIQPAKLEDSAVYLCASSGYRGPSYEQYFGPGTRLTVT.

The V call is TRBV28, the J call TRBJ2-1; D perhaps matches TRBD2 (5 bases). The germline CDR1 and CDR2 sequences are MDHEN and SYDVKM. Trimming stripped 6 bases from V and 8 bases from J, with 20 bases between. This CDR3 contains 15 residues. The CDR3 DNA reads TGTGCCAGCAGGACCCCTAGCCGGACGCGGGATGAGCAGTTCTTC. Its translation is CASRTPSRTRDEQFF.

Written as DNA, the CDR3 is TGTGCCATCGCGAACATAGCGGACGCGGAGACCCAGTACTTC. Translated, it gives CAIANIADAETQYF. The V call is TRBV10-3, the J call TRBJ2-5, with D perhaps TRBD2 (6 bases). CDR1 and CDR2 (germline): ENHRY, SYGVKD. V was shortened by 8 bases and J by 5 bases, with 18 bases between the two germline ends. The CDR3 covers 14 residues.